This T cell receptor (beta chain) was profiled in a study of blood T cell repertoires in COVID-19. In the study overall: Researchers got acute and convalescent COVID-19 samples from the United States, Italy and Spain. T cells, B-cell-depleted T cells, or PBMCs provided the cDNA or gDNA that served as material.

V lost 6 bases, J lost 5 bases, and 7 bases stayed unmatched. CDR3 length equals 13 residues. Germline CDR1 SQVTM, CDR2 ANQGSEA. This clone was seen only a few times. Authors' methods: It was from reference gene primer amplification that nucleated cell counts were estimated. TCRdb's copy holds only in-frame clones and misses some; the assay was immunoSEQ multiplex PCR. That table furnishes V, J and clone size, whereas the DNA furnished D and trimming. The table has some 200,000 clones, 75% to 85% seen once. The chain is built from TRBV29-1 and TRBJ1-5, with 7 bases that match TRBD1. The sequenced sample consisted of peripheral blood. This TCR was recovered from a human donor in a cohort sampled during active COVID-19. CDR3 nucleotide sequence: TGCAGCGTAGCAGGGGGTGCCCATCAGCCCCAGCATTTT. Its protein is CSVAGGAHQPQHF.